These T cell receptor beta chains were read from a single sample in a study of blood T cell repertoires in COVID-19. Clones were sequenced by immunoSEQ multiplex PCR, and TCRdb holds only the in-frame ones, with some missing. The sample shows more than 300,000 clones, 88% of them seen only once. Sequenced material: PBMCs or T cells enriched from blood (not recorded which). These receptors all come from a woman aged 18-29 years who had recovered from COVID-19. Each CDR3 is given with its conserved first and last residue. D genes are given only for firm matches. Expanded clones are given a class, and other clones once, few, many or no size at all.

J gene | V gene | D gene | clone size | CDR3 protein | CDR3 DNA
TRBJ1-4 | TRBV18 | TRBD1 | - | CASSPRQGSEKLFF | TGTGCCAGCTCACCAAGACAGGGGAGCGAAAAACTGTTTTTT
TRBJ2-3 | TRBV2 | - | - | CASGGGDTQYF | TGTGCCAGCGGGGGAGGAGATACGCAGTATTTT
TRBJ1-1 | TRBV2 | - | - | CASSEQGVSTEAFF | TGTGCCAGCAGCGAACAGGGCGTGAGTACTGAAGCTTTCTTT
TRBJ1-4 | TRBV28 | TRBD1 | once | CASSGQVAEKLFF | TGTGCCAGCAGTGGACAGGTAGCAGAAAAACTGTTTTTT
TRBJ2-1 | TRBV14 | - | - | CASSRGYEQFF | TGTGCCAGCAGTCGGGGGTACGAGCAGTTCTTC
TRBJ1-5 | TRBV7-7 | - | once | CASSLALAQPQHF | TGTGCTAGCAGCTTAGCGCTAGCCCAGCCCCAGCATTTT
TRBJ2-7 | TRBV27 | TRBD2 | - | CASSSRRLASSYEQYF | TGTGCCAGCAGTTCCCGTCGACTAGCAAGCTCCTACGAGCAGTACTTC
TRBJ1-3 | TRBV5-1 | TRBD1 | - | CASSPGDRGAGNTIYF | TGCGCCAGCAGCCCGGGCGACAGGGGGGCTGGAAACACCATATATTTT
TRBJ2-7 | TRBV6-5 | - | - | CASTQQAGYEQYF | TGTGCCAGCACCCAGCAGGCTGGCTACGAGCAGTACTTC
TRBJ2-3 | TRBV4-1 | - | - | CASSHGRDTSTDTQYF | TGCGCCAGCAGCCACGGAAGGGACACTTCCACAGATACGCAGTATTTT
TRBJ2-5 | TRBV3-1/TRBV3-2 | TRBD2 | - | CASSPRTSPETQYF | TGTGCCAGCAGCCCACGGACTAGTCCAGAGACCCAGTACTTC
TRBJ2-1 | TRBV7-9 | TRBD1 | - | CASSSDRGPTYNEQFF | TGTGCCAGCAGCTCGGACAGGGGCCCCACCTACAATGAGCAGTTCTTC
TRBJ2-7 | TRBV25-1 | - | - | CASSGIHSYEQYF | TGTGCCAGCAGTGGGATCCACAGCTACGAGCAGTACTTC
TRBJ1-1 | TRBV3-1/TRBV3-2 | - | - | CASSQGRVEAFF | TGTGCCAGCAGCCAAGGTCGGGTGGAAGCTTTCTTT
TRBJ1-2 | TRBV4-3 | - | - | CASSQEAGTLLGYTF | TGCGCCAGCAGCCAAGAAGCCGGGACATTACTTGGCTACACCTTC
TRBJ2-1 | TRBV9 | TRBD1 | - | CASSVATIGTGTSLSYNEQFF | TGTGCCAGCAGCGTAGCTACGATCGGGACAGGGACTTCCCTCTCCTACAATGAGCAGTTCTTC
TRBJ1-6 | TRBV6-5 | - | - | CASSYLPGDNSPLHF | TGTGCCAGCAGTTACTTACCCGGAGATAATTCACCCCTCCACTTT
TRBJ2-7 | TRBV12-3/TRBV12-4 | TRBD1 | - | CASKQTGAFEQYF | TGTGCCAGCAAACAGACAGGGGCGTTCGAGCAGTACTTC
TRBJ1-6 | TRBV3-1/TRBV3-2 | TRBD1 | - | CASSLTDRAYSPLHF | TGTGCCAGCAGCCTTACGGACAGGGCGTATTCACCCCTCCACTTT
TRBJ2-1 | TRBV10-1 | - | - | CASSESGTGNNEQFF | TGCGCCAGCAGTGAGTCAGGTACAGGGAACAATGAGCAGTTCTTC
TRBJ1-6 | TRBV2 | TRBD1 | once | CASRGQGALHSPLHF | TGTGCCAGCAGGGGACAGGGGGCTCTCCACTCACCCCTCCACTTT
TRBJ2-2 | TRBV24-1 | TRBD1 | - | CATSDSTGGTGELFF | TGTGCCACCAGTGATTCGACAGGGGGCACCGGGGAGCTGTTTTTT
TRBJ2-7 | TRBV7-8 | TRBD1 | - | CASSRGQDYEQYF | TGTGCCAGCAGTAGGGGACAGGACTACGAGCAGTACTTC
TRBJ2-3 | TRBV6-5 | TRBD2 | - | CASSYTRLAGTDTQYF | TGTGCCAGCAGTTACACCAGACTAGCGGGGACAGATACGCAGTATTTT
TRBJ2-3 | TRBV9 | - | - | CASSVSGGKSTDTQYF | TGTGCCAGCAGCGTATCCGGCGGGAAAAGCACAGATACGCAGTATTTT
TRBJ1-1 | TRBV5-1 | TRBD1 | - | CASSQDRGKVVGTEAFF | TGCGCCAGCAGCCAGGACAGGGGGAAGGTCGTGGGCACTGAAGCTTTCTTT
TRBJ2-6 | TRBV28 | - | - | CASSYPGAPSGANVLTF | TGTGCCAGCAGTTATCCAGGGGCTCCCTCTGGGGCCAACGTCCTGACTTTC
TRBJ1-2 | TRBV4-1 | - | - | CASSQDHSQNYGYTF | TGCGCCAGCAGCCAAGACCACAGCCAGAACTATGGCTACACCTTC
TRBJ2-2 | TRBV29-1 | - | - | CSAPQKNTGELFF | TGCAGCGCGCCCCAAAAAAACACCGGGGAGCTGTTTTTT
TRBJ2-3 | TRBV19 | TRBD2 | - | CASSISAGADTQYF | TGTGCCAGTAGTATATCGGCGGGGGCAGATACGCAGTATTTT
TRBJ1-3 | TRBV30 | - | - | CAWSRQEGNTIYF | TGTGCCTGGAGTAGACAGGAAGGAAACACCATATATTTT
TRBJ2-5 | TRBV5-6 | - | - | CASSPVGQTSETQYF | TGTGCCAGCAGCCCCGTGGGCCAAACCAGTGAGACCCAGTACTTC
TRBJ1-1 | TRBV7-3 | TRBD1 | - | CASSVTTGAKVAFF | TGTGCCAGCAGCGTTACCACAGGGGCTAAGGTGGCTTTCTTT
TRBJ1-2 | TRBV5-1 | - | - | CASTLGGPLNYGYTF | TGCGCCAGCACCCTCGGGGGTCCCCTTAACTATGGCTACACCTTC
TRBJ1-1 | TRBV3-1/TRBV3-2 | - | - | CASSQARGATEAFF | TGTGCCAGCAGCCAAGCTCGCGGGGCTACTGAAGCTTTCTTT
TRBJ2-1 | TRBV7-2 | - | - | CASSALAYNEQFF | TGTGCCAGCAGCGCACTAGCCTACAATGAGCAGTTCTTC
TRBJ2-7 | TRBV11-1 | - | - | CASSLNRVDYEQYF | TGTGCCAGCAGCTTAAACAGGGTTGACTACGAGCAGTACTTC
TRBJ2-6 | TRBV5-6 | - | - | CASSGLSSGANVLTF | TGTGCCAGCAGCGGACTAAGCTCTGGGGCCAACGTCCTGACTTTC
TRBJ2-3 | TRBV11-2 | - | - | CASPAAGRSGDTQYF | TGTGCCAGCCCCGCGGCGGGGAGGTCTGGAGATACGCAGTATTTT
TRBJ1-5 | TRBV2 | - | - | CASKAGVNQPQHF | TGTGCCAGCAAGGCAGGGGTTAATCAGCCCCAGCATTTT
TRBJ2-1 | TRBV5-1 | TRBD1 | - | CASSSGQGLSSYNEQFF | TGCGCCAGCAGCTCGGGACAGGGGCTCAGCTCCTACAATGAGCAGTTCTTC
TRBJ2-3 | TRBV5-1 | TRBD2 | - | CASSLMGRGAVDTQYF | TGCGCCAGCAGCCTCATGGGGCGGGGGGCCGTGGATACGCAGTATTTT
TRBJ1-5 | TRBV18 | - | - | CASSGTSTMGNQPQHF | TGTGCCAGCTCGGGGACTTCGACGATGGGCAATCAGCCCCAGCATTTT
TRBJ2-5 | TRBV4-1 | TRBD1 | - | CASSHPPGQKRETQYF | TGCGCCAGCAGCCATCCTCCGGGACAGAAAAGAGAGACCCAGTACTTC
TRBJ1-1 | TRBV19 | - | - | CASSPGQWVSTEAFF | TGTGCCAGTAGTCCCGGACAGTGGGTGAGCACTGAAGCTTTCTTT
TRBJ1-1 | TRBV7-3 | TRBD1 | - | CASSLRDRGEAFF | TGTGCCAGCAGCTTACGGGACAGGGGGGAAGCTTTCTTT
TRBJ2-2 | TRBV6-5 | TRBD2 | - | CASSLTSGAAGELFF | TGTGCCAGCAGTTTGACTAGCGGGGCTGCCGGGGAGCTGTTTTTT
TRBJ1-2 | TRBV4-2 | - | - | CASSRRYRESYGYTF | TGTGCCAGCAGCCGTAGATACAGGGAAAGCTATGGCTACACCTTC
TRBJ1-5 | TRBV6-4 | TRBD1 | - | CATTTGQGIYSNQPQHF | TGTGCCACCACAACCGGACAGGGAATTTATAGCAATCAGCCCCAGCATTTT
TRBJ2-5 | TRBV5-6 | - | - | CASSLVGSSAQETQYF | TGTGCCAGCAGCTTGGTGGGTAGCAGCGCTCAAGAGACCCAGTACTTC
TRBJ1-5 | TRBV4-3 | - | - | CASSQGAGDSNQPQHF | TGCGCCAGCAGCCAAGGGGCGGGCGATAGCAATCAGCCCCAGCATTTT
TRBJ1-1 | TRBV9 | TRBD1 | - | CASSVIQGAGVTEAFF | TGTGCCAGCAGCGTCATACAGGGGGCAGGCGTAACTGAAGCTTTCTTT
TRBJ1-2 | TRBV7-2 | - | - | CASSPQANYGYTF | TGTGCCAGCAGCCCGCAGGCTAACTATGGCTACACCTTC
TRBJ1-2 | TRBV7-3 | TRBD1 | once | CASPPLGTGRVNYGYTF | TGTGCCAGCCCCCCTCTCGGGACAGGAAGAGTTAACTATGGCTACACCTTC
TRBJ2-5 | TRBV2 | TRBD2 | once | CASSSGKRGKETQYF | TGTGCCAGCAGCTCCGGAAAGCGGGGGAAAGAGACCCAGTACTTC
TRBJ1-1 | TRBV4-1 | - | once | CASSPWKGEEDTEAFF | TGCGCCAGCAGCCCCTGGAAGGGAGAGGAGGACACTGAAGCTTTCTTT
TRBJ2-2 | TRBV9 | - | - | CASSPIPPYSGTGELFF | TGTGCCAGCAGCCCGATCCCCCCTTATTCCGGCACCGGGGAGCTGTTTTTT
TRBJ1-6 | TRBV7-2 | - | - | CASSLTVDNSPLHF | TGTGCCAGCAGTTTGACAGTTGATAATTCACCCCTCCACTTT